The entry below describes one T cell receptor beta chain. Assay: immunoSEQ multiplex PCR; the TCRdb copy retains only in-frame clones and omits some. Here the sample spans approximately 190,000 clones, approximately 92% being singletons. This sample was included in a study of T cell responses to AZD1222 COVID-19 vaccine. Germline V gene data show CDR1 as SGHNT and CDR2 as YENEEA. V lost 1 base and J lost 4, with 7 bases in between. The CDR3 totals 13 residues. The source is an adult in good health. The source material was peripheral blood, sampled on day 0 of AZD1222 vaccination. This rearrangement joins TRBV11-3 to TRBJ2-5; D possibly corresponds to TRBD2 (5 bases). The CDR3 nucleotides read TGTGCCAGCAGCTTAGGTGGAGGAGAGACCCAGTACTTC. Encoded protein: CASSLGGGETQYF.